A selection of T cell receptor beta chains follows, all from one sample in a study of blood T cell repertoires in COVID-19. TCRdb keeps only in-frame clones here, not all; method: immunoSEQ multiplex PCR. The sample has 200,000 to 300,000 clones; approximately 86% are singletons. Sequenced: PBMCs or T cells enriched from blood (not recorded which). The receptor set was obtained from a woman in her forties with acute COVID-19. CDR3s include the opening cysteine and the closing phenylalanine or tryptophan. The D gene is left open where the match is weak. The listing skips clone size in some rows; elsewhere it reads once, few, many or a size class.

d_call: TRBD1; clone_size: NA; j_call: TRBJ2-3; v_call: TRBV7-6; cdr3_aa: CASSLVPGTGDTQYF; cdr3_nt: TGTGCCAGCAGCTTAGTTCCGGGGACAGGAGATACGCAGTATTTT
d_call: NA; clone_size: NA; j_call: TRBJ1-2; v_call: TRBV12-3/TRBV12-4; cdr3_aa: CASSLQGGYGYTF; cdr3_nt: TGTGCCAGCAGTCTGCAGGGCGGCTATGGCTACACCTTC
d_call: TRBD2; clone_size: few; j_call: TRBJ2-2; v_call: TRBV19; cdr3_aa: CASGAGASGELFF; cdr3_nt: TGTGCCAGTGGGGCGGGAGCAAGCGGGGAGCTGTTTTTT
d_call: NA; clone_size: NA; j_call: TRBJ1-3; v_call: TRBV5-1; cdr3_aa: CASSLRTASSGNTIYF; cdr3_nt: TGCGCCAGCAGCTTACGGACAGCCTCCTCTGGAAACACCATATATTTT
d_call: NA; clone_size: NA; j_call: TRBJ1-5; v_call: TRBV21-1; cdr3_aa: CASSNKGQQQTNQPQHF; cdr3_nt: TGTGCCAGCAGCAATAAGGGACAGCAGCAAACCAATCAGCCCCAGCATTTT
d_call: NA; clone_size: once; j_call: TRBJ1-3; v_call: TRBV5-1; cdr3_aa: CASSLTGTTGNTIYF; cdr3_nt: TGCGCCAGCAGCTTGACCGGGACAACTGGAAACACCATATATTTT
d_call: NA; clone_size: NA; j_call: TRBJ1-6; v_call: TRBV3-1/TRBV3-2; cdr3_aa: CASSQAAAAISPLHF; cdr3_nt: TGTGCCAGCAGCCAAGCGGCAGCGGCGATTTCACCCCTCCACTTT
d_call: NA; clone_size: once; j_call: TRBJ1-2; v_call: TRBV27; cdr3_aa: CASSPLGGGHGYTF; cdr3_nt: TGTGCCAGCAGTCCCCTCGGGGGGGGTCATGGCTACACCTTC
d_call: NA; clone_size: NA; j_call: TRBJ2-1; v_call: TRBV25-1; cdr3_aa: CASSEAGGSNEQFF; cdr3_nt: TGTGCCAGCAGTGAGGCAGGGGGGAGCAATGAGCAGTTCTTC
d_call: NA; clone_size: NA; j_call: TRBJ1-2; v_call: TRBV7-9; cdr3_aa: CASSLGGANGYTF; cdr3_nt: TGTGCCAGCAGCTTGGGGGGAGCAAATGGCTACACCTTC
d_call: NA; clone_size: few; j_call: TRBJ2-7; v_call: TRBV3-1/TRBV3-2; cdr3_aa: CASSQASLAYEQYF; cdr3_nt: TGTGCCAGCAGCCAAGCTTCACTAGCCTACGAGCAGTACTTC
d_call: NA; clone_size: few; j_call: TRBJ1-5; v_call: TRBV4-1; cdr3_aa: CASSLQSYSNQPQHF; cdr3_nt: TGCGCCAGCAGCCTACAGAGTTATAGCAATCAGCCCCAGCATTTT
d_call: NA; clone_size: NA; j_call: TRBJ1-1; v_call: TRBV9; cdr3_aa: CASSPSGGARTEAFF; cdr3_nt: TGTGCCAGCAGCCCGAGTGGGGGGGCGAGGACTGAAGCTTTCTTT
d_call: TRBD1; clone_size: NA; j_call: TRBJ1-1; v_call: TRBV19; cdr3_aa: CASSKDRETEAFF; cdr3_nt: TGTGCCAGTAGTAAGGACAGGGAAACTGAAGCTTTCTTT
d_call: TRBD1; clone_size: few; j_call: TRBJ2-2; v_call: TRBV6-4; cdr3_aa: CASSAGGVSGTGELFF; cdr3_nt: TGTGCCAGCAGTGCAGGGGGAGTGAGCGGAACCGGGGAGCTGTTTTTT
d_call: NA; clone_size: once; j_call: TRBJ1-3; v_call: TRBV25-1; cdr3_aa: CASSDGGGFGNTIYF; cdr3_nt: TGTGCCAGCAGTGACGGTGGGGGGTTTGGAAACACCATATATTTT
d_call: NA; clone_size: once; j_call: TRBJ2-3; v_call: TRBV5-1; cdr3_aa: CASSMLGLTDTQYF; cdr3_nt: TGCGCCAGCAGTATGTTGGGGCTCACAGATACGCAGTATTTT
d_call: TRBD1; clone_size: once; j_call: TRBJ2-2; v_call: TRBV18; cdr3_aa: CASSQRTGAGELFF; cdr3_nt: TGTGCCAGCTCACAACGGACAGGGGCCGGGGAGCTGTTTTTT
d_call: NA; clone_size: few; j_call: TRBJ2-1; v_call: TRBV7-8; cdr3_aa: CASSLGDRSSYNEQFF; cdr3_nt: TGTGCCAGCAGCTTAGGAGATAGGAGCTCCTACAATGAGCAGTTCTTC
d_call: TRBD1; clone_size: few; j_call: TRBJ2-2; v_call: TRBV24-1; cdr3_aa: CATRPGQGATGELFF; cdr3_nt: TGTGCCACCAGACCGGGACAGGGGGCCACCGGGGAGCTGTTTTTT
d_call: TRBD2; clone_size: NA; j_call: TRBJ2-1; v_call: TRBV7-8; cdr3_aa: CASSLLGLAGVDEQFF; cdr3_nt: TGTGCCAGCAGCTTATTGGGACTAGCGGGAGTCGATGAGCAGTTCTTC
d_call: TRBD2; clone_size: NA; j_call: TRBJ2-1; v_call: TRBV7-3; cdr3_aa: CASSLTGTSEYNEQFF; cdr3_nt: TGTGCCAGCAGCTTAACCGGGACTAGCGAATACAATGAGCAGTTCTTC
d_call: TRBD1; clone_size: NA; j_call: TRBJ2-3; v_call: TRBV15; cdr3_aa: CATSSRDRVPDTQYF; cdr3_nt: TGTGCCACCAGCAGCCGGGACAGGGTCCCAGATACGCAGTATTTT
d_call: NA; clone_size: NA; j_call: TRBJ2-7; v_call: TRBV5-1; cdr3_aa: CASSLGGESYEQYF; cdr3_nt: TGCGCCAGCAGCTTGGGTGGGGAGTCCTACGAGCAGTACTTC
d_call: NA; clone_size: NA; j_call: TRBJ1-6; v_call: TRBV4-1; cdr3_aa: CASSQRGGRNSPLHF; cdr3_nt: TGCGCCAGCAGCCAAAGGGGGGGTAGGAATTCACCCCTCCACTTT
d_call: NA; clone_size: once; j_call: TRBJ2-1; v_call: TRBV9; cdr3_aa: CASSVGAGDNEQFF; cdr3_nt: TGTGCCAGCAGCGTAGGGGCAGGTGACAATGAGCAGTTCTTC
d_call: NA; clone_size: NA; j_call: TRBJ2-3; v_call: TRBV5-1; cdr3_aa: CASSSEGRPSGTDTQYF; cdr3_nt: TGCGCCAGCAGCTCGGAAGGGAGGCCTTCTGGCACAGATACGCAGTATTTT
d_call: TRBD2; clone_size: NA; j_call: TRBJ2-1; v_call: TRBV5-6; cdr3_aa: CASSLGLAGASEQFF; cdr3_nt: TGTGCCAGCAGCTTGGGGCTAGCGGGAGCTAGTGAGCAGTTCTTC
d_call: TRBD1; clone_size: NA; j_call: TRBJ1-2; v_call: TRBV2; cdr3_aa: CASSGDSSYGYTF; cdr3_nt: TGTGCCAGCAGTGGGGACAGCTCCTATGGCTACACCTTC
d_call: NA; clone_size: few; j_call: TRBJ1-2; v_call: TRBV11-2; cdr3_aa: CASQGGYGYTF; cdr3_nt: TGTGCCAGCCAGGGTGGCTATGGCTACACCTTC
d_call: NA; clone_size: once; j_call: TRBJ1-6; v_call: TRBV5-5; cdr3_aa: CATNRNNSPLHF; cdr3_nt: TGTGCCACCAACAGGAATAATTCACCCCTCCACTTT
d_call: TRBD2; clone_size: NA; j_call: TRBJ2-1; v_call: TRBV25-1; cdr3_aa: CASSETAGRDEQFF; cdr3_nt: TGTGCCAGCAGTGAGACAGCCGGGAGGGATGAGCAGTTCTTC
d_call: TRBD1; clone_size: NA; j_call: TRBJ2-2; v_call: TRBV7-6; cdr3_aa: CASSLRDRANTGELFF; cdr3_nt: TGTGCCAGCAGTCTCCGGGACAGGGCGAACACCGGGGAGCTGTTTTTT
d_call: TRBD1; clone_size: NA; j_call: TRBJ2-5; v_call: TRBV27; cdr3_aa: CASSPTDRAETQYF; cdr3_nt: TGTGCCAGCAGTCCGACCGACAGGGCAGAGACCCAGTACTTC
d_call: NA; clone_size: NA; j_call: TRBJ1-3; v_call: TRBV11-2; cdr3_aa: CASSSQGSGNTIYF; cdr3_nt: TGTGCCAGCAGCAGTCAGGGCTCTGGAAACACCATATATTTT